This T cell receptor beta chain was identified during a study of shared clonotypes between healthy human individuals (dated by TCRdb to between 2020 and 2021). Background on the whole study: A few men and two women, aged 18 to 49 years, made up the cohort. Each donor's leukapheresis produced roughly between roughly 0.85 and 9 billion PBMCs. For each donor, CD4 naive and CD4 memory were each run on three plates, CD8 naive on two plates, and CD8 memory on one plate. To estimate repertoire size and how much clonotype sharing occurs between individuals, the study deeply sequenced the blood TCR repertoires of several healthy adults. Different laboratories and diverse techniques were used to prepare libraries and sequence TCR repertoires, to increase sequencing depth and limit assay-specific biases. General conclusions and limits of the study: Sharing across a handful of donors was observed for 5% to 6.5% of naive CD4, over 3% of naive CD8, 2% to 2.5% of memory CD4, and over 0.3% of memory CD8 clonotypes. Sampling was restricted to blood, and TCR repertoires in tissues likely differ from the TCR repertoires found in blood. Compared with non-shared clonotypes, clonotypes shared by all four sorted-subset donors had higher generation probabilities. The small number of donors limited the genetic and exposure-history diversity represented. Rarefaction of sorted-subset datasets indicated incomplete sequencing despite the large sequencing depth. Larger estimated clonotype richness was generally found for naive subsets than for memory subsets. Based on pairwise subsampling, the degree of clonotype sharing among donors was expected to be affected by sequencing depth.

CD8 naive samples consisted of CD45RO-negative cells that were positively selected for CCR7, yielding a CD45RA+CCR7+ population without TemRA cells. Donors were healthy HIV-negative adults with no recently reported acute infections or vaccinations. Every donor was a Caucasian adult residing in Nashville, Tennessee, USA. Blood was collected by leukapheresis, and PBMCs were isolated by Ficoll-Histopaque density gradient centrifugation and then cryopreserved in liquid nitrogen vapor phase. Analytical flow cytometry was used to check the purity and quantity of every magnetically sorted T cell population. Genomic DNA was isolated from every sorted fraction and measured by UV absorbance on a Nanodrop 2000c. Turning to this clone: It has no known antigen specificity. Per-base quality was not reported, and no clone a single base away is much larger than it. The identical CDR3 is also encoded by other nucleotide sequences in the sample.

Using the deep immunoSEQ assay, multiplex PCR amplified TCR CDR3 regions from genomic DNA. Extracted genomic DNA from each cell subset was spread evenly across all wells of several immunoSEQ 96-well plates, with each plate serving as a replicate. For sorted subsets, each replicate PCR was loaded with 200 ng genomic DNA, equivalent to about 30,000 T cell genomes. Purified libraries were measured with a Qubit 3.0 fluorometer, size-checked on a Bioanalyzer 2100, and measured again with the KAPA Library Quantification kit. Every immunoSEQ 96-well plate was sequenced on a separate single-read 150-cycle Illumina NextSeq 550 flow cell. The published analysis was carried out like this. The immunoSEQ output contained only junctional sequences without quality scores, so filtering could not match that applied to full-length reads. Sequences were annotated with PyIR, a Python wrapper for IgBLAST v1.9, and V/J genes and CDR3 were assigned using IMGT germline references. Any read was removed if the V/J assignment was weak (E-value above 1e-6), the CDR3 was missing, or the read contained stop codons, out-of-frame junctions, or ambiguous translated residues. V3J clonotypes were defined as sequences sharing the same inferred V gene, J gene, and CDR3 amino acid sequence. To compute the percentage overlap between repertoires, the number of shared unique clonotypes was divided by the size of the smaller repertoire. Three approaches were used to assess repertoire richness: RTK rarefaction, the Chao1 estimator, and Recon v2.1 estimates of unobserved clonotypes. OLGA was used to compute generation probabilities for all TCRbeta clonotypes that the gDNA method yielded from a handful of donors. TCRdb limited this immuneACCESS table to in-frame rearrangements with V and J called. A share of clones is missing; checked studies link under half to unresolved V genes, and the rest is unexplained. Clone size and the V and J calls come from that table; the DNA yielded D and trimming. In this sample the table shows 2 million to 2.5 million clones, about 93% of which occur a single time. The biggest ten clones account for roughly 1.8% of the sample.

The trim is 5 bases for V and 3 bases for J, with a gap of 8 bases between the germline ends. The CDR3 sequence holds 11 residues, the cysteine and phenylalanine included. Just CDR3 DNA is preserved here, 33 bases in frame from base 1. From a lookup of the germline V gene (reference sequence), CDR1 and CDR2 are DFQATT and SNEGSKA. The clonotype was recovered from a man aged 18-30 years in good health. Some clones in this sample may be carry-over from other donors' samples. The sequence joins TRBV20-1 to TRBJ2-7; a tentative D match to TRBD1 spans 6 bases. Sequenced: naive CD8+ T cells from PBMCs. The cell subset or site label here, explained by the study, means: CD45RA+CCR7+. The CDR3 here reads CSASDSYEQYF. The DNA is as follows: TGCAGTGCTTCGGACAGCTACGAGCAGTACTTC.